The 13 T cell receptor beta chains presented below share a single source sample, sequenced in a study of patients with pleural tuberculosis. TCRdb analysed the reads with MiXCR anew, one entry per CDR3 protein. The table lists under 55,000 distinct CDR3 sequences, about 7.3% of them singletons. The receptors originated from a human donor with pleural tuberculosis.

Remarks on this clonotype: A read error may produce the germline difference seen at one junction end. The CDR3 DNA sequence: TGTGCCAGCAACGAGACCCACCCGAACACCGGGGAGCTGTCTTTT. Translated: CASNETHPNTGELSF. The rearrangement joins TRBV11-2 to TRBJ2-2, with D possibly TRBD2 on 5 matching bases. CDR1 is SGHAT and CDR2 is FQNNGV in the germline V gene. This CDR3 comprises 15 residues.

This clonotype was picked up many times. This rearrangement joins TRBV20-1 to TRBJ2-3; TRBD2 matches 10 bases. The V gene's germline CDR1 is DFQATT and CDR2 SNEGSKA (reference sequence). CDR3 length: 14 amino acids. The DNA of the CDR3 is TGCAGCGGGATTCTAGCGGGAGTAAGAGATACGCAGTATTTT. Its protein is CSGILAGVRDTQYF.

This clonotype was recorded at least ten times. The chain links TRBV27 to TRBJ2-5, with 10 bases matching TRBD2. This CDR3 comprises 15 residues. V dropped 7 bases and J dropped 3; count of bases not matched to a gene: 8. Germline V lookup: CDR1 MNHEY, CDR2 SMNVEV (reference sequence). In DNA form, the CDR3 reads TGTGCCAGCATCCCAGCGGGAGGGCCAGAAGAGACCCAGTACTTC. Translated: CASIPAGGPEETQYF.

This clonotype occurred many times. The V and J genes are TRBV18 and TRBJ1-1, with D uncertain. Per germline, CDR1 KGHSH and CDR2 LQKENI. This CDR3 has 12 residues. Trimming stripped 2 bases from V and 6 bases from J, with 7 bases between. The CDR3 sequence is CASSPTSPEAFF. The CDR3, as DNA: TGTGCCAGCTCACCAACCAGCCCTGAAGCTTTCTTT.

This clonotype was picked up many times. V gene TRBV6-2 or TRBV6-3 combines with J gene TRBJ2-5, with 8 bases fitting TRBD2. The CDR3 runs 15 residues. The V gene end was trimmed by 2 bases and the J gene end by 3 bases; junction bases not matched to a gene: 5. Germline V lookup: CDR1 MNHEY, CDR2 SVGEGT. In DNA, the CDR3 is TGTGCCAGCAGTTACAAAGCGGGAGAGGAAGAGACCCAGTACTTC. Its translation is CASSYKAGEEETQYF.

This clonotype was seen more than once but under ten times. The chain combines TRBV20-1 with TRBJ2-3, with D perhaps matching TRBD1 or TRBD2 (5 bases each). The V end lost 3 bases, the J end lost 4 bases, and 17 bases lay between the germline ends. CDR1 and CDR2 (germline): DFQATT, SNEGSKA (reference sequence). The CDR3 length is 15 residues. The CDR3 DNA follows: TGCAGTGCTAGTCTGTTTGGGGGAGTCTCAGATACGCAGTATTTT. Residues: CSASLFGGVSDTQYF.

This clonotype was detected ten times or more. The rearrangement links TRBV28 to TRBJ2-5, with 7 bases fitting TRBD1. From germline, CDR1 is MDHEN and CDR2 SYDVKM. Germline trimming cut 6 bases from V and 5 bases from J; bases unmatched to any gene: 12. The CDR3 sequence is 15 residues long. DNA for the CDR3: TGTGCCAGCAGGACGGACAGGCTACTAAAGGAGACCCAGTACTTC. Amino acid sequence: CASRTDRLLKETQYF.

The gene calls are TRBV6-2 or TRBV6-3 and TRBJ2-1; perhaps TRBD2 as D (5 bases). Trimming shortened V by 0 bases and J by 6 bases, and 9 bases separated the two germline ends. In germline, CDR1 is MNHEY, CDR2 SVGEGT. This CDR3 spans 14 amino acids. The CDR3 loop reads CASSYSGELNEQFF. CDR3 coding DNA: TGTGCCAGCAGTTACTCTGGGGAGCTCAATGAGCAGTTCTTC.

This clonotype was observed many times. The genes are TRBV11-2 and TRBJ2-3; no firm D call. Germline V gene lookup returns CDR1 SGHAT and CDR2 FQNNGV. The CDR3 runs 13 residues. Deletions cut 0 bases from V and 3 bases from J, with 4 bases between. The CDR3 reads CASSLEPTDTQYF. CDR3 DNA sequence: TGTGCCAGCAGCTTAGAGCCGACAGATACGCAGTATTTT. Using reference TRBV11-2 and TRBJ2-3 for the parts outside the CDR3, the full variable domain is EAGVAQSPRYKIIEKRQSVAFWCNPISGHATLYWYQQILGQGPKLLIQFQNNGVVDDSQLPKDRFSAERLKGVDSTLKIQPAKLEDSAVYLCASSLEPTDTQYFGPGTRLTVL.

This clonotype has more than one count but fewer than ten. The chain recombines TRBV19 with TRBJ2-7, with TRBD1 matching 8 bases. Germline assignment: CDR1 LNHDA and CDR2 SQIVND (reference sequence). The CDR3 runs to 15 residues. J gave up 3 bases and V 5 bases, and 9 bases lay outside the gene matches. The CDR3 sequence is CASSPDRGPFYEQYF. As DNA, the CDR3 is TGTGCCAGTAGTCCCGACAGGGGCCCTTTCTACGAGCAGTACTTC.

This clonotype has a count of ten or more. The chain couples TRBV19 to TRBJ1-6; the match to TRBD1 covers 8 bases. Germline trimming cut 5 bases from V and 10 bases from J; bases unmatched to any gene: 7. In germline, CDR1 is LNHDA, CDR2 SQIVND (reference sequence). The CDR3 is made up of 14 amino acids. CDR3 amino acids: CASSVDRGRSPLHF. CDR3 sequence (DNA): TGTGCCAGTAGTGTCGACAGGGGAAGATCACCCCTCCACTTT.

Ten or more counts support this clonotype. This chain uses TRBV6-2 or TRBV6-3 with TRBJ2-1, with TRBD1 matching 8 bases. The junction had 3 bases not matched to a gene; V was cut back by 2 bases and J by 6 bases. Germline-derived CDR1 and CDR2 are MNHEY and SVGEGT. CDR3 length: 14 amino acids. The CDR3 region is CASSYPDRVNEQFF. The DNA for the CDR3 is TGTGCCAGCAGTTACCCGGACAGGGTCAATGAGCAGTTCTTC.

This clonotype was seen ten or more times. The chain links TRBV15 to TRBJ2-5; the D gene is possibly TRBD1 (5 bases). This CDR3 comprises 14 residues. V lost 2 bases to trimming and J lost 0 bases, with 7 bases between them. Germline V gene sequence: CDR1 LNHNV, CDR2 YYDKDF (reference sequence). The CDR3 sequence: CATSRRQYQETQYF. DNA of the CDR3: TGTGCCACCAGCAGAAGACAGTACCAAGAGACCCAGTACTTC.